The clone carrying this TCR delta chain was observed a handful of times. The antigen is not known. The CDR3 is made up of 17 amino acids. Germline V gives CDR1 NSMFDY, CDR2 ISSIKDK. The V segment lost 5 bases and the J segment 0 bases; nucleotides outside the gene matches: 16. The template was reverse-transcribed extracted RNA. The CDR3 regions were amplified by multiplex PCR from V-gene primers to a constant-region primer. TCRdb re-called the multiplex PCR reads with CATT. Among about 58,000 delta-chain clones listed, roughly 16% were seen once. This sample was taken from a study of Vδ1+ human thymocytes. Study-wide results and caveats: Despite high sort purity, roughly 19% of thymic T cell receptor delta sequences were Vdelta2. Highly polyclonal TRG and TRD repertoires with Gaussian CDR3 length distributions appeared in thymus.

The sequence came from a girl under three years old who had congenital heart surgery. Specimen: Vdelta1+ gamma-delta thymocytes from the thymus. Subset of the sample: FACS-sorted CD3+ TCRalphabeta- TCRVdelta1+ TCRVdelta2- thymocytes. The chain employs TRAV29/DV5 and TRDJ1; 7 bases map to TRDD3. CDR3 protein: CAAGPSGMGDYTDKLIF. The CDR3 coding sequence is TGTGCAGCGGGCCCTTCAGGCATGGGGGACTACACCGATAAACTCATCTTT.